The text below deals with one T cell receptor (beta chain). The antigen remains unidentified. Clones were sequenced by immunoSEQ multiplex PCR, and TCRdb holds only the in-frame ones, with some missing. The sample carries 30,000 to 40,000 clones, approximately 84% recorded once. The data belong to a study of vaccination effects on CD4 cells after COVID-19. Antigen-specific CD4+ T cell clonotypes were called by their expansion after viral peptide-pool culture in ViraFEST. With approximately 9 days of culture completed, CD4+ T cells were isolated. Each participant received a vaccine that was either BNT162b2 or mRNA-1273, given as two doses. It was on days 3 and 7 that half the medium was replaced with IL-2 medium. Germline-derived CDR1 and CDR2 are SGDLS and YYNGEE. The V end was cut by 2 bases, the J end by 4 bases, with 9 bases between. CDR3 size: 13 residues. Whole-study findings and limits: Healthy vaccinees' vaccine-induced clones included only 1 of 255 cross-reacting with common cold coronaviruses. Late post-vaccination samples showed marked contraction of infection- and vaccine-induced clones. Only a few convalescent patients and no early post-infection timepoints featured in the study.

This sequence originates from a human donor who received a COVID-19 vaccine. Some clones in this sample may be carry-over from other donors' samples. The chain employs TRBV9 and TRBJ2-5; D unclear. Sequencing was performed on CD4+ T cells from PBMCs cultured with HCoV-NL63 spike peptides, taken after COVID-19 vaccination. The CDR3 nucleotides read TGTGCCAGCAGCGTGCGGATTCGAGAGACCCAGTACTTC. Protein sequence: CASSVRIRETQYF.